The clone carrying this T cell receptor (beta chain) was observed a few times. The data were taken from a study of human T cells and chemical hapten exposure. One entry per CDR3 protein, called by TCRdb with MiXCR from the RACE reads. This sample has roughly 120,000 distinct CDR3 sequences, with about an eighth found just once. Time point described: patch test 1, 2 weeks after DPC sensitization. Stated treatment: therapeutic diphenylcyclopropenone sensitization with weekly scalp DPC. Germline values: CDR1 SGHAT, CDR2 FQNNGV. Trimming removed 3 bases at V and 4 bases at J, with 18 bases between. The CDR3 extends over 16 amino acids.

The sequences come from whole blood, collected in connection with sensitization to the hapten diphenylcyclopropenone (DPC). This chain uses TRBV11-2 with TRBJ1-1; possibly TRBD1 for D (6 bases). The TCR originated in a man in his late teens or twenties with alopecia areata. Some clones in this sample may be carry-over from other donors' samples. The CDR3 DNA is TGTGCCAGCAGCTTTACCAGGGGCCGCGGTGGCACTGAAGCTTTCTTT. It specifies CASSFTRGRGGTEAFF.